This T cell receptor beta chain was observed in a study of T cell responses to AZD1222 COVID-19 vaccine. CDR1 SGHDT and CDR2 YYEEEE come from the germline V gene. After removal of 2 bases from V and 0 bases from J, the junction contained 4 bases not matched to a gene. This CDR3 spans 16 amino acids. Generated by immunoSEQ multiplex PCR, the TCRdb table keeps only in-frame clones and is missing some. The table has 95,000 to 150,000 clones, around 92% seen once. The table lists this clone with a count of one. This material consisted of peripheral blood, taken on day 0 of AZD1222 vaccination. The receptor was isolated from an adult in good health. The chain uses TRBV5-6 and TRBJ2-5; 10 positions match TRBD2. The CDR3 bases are TGTGCCAGCAGCTTCGGTAGCGGGAGGTACCAAGAGACCCAGTACTTC. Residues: CASSFGSGRYQETQYF.